This T cell receptor (beta chain) was sequenced for a study of long-term antiretroviral therapy in people with HIV. Details on this clone: Its target is not known. Sequence at one end of the junction differs from germline and may be a read error.

Study-wide results and caveats: Diversity remained lower than transplant donor controls, even though it increased after ART. Information pertaining to ART adherence, viral resistance or therapeutic modifications was not obtained.

At the survey level, the v3.0 immunoSEQ assay was run. Method: immunoSEQ multiplex PCR; TCRdb's copy keeps in-frame clones and lacks some. Among fewer than 40,000 clones listed, 86% were seen once. The sequences come from unsorted PBMCs, collected 1.2 years after starting antiretroviral therapy. This clonotype originated in a woman aged 50 to 65 with HIV.

The CDR3 DNA reads TGCGCCAGCAGTGAGCCCTCGGACAGGTCCCTCTCCTCTCGAAACACCATATATTTT. This translates into CASSEPSDRSLSSRNTIYF. The genes are TRBV10-2 and TRBJ1-3; 7 nucleotides match TRBD1. The germline V gene has CDR1 WSHSY and CDR2 SAAADI. The length of the CDR3 is 19 residues.